Listed below are T cell receptor beta chains from one sample, sequenced in a study of blood T cell repertoires in COVID-19. Assay used: immunoSEQ multiplex PCR; TCRdb lists only in-frame clones, some missing. The sample has over 130,000 clones; approximately 88% are singletons. The source material was peripheral blood. The receptors stem from a man between 60 and 70 years old with active or convalescent COVID-19. CDR3s include the opening cysteine and the closing phenylalanine or tryptophan. A D gene is named only where the DNA matches it firmly. For some rows the clone size is stated as once, few or many, or as a class when expanded; others skip it.

v_gene: TRBV4-1; abundance: -; d_gene: TRBD2; j_gene: TRBJ2-4; CDR3nt: TGCGCCAGCAGCCAAGAAAGACCACTAGCGGGAGTCTACGTAGCCAAAAACATTCAGTACTTC; CDR3aa: CASSQERPLAGVYVAKNIQYF
v_gene: TRBV29-1; abundance: -; d_gene: -; j_gene: TRBJ1-1; CDR3nt: TGCAGCGTTGTTAGATTCACTGAAGCTTTCTTT; CDR3aa: CSVVRFTEAFF
v_gene: TRBV7-2; abundance: -; d_gene: -; j_gene: TRBJ1-2; CDR3nt: TGTGCCAGCAGCTCCCGTTCCTCCGCTAACTATGGCTACACCTTC; CDR3aa: CASSSRSSANYGYTF
v_gene: TRBV21-1; abundance: -; d_gene: -; j_gene: TRBJ2-7; CDR3nt: TGTGCCAGCAGTCAAAAGGTCCGCCTAGCGGGCAACTCCTACGAGCAGTACTTC; CDR3aa: CASSQKVRLAGNSYEQYF
v_gene: TRBV2; abundance: -; d_gene: -; j_gene: TRBJ2-3; CDR3nt: TGTGCCAGCAGTGAAGCTCCCCGGGAGCGGGTAGATACGCAGTATTTT; CDR3aa: CASSEAPRERVDTQYF
v_gene: TRBV5-1; abundance: -; d_gene: TRBD1; j_gene: TRBJ2-1; CDR3nt: TGCGCCAGCAGCCCACAGGGGACCTCCTACAATGAGCAGTTCTTC; CDR3aa: CASSPQGTSYNEQFF
v_gene: TRBV6-2/TRBV6-3; abundance: -; d_gene: -; j_gene: TRBJ2-1; CDR3nt: TGTGCCAGCAGCTTCCTTAGCTATGAGCAGTTCTTC; CDR3aa: CASSFLSYEQFF
v_gene: TRBV7-9; abundance: -; d_gene: -; j_gene: TRBJ1-1; CDR3nt: TGTGCCAGCAGCACCTGGACAGAGAACACTGAAGCTTTCTTT; CDR3aa: CASSTWTENTEAFF
v_gene: TRBV28; abundance: once; d_gene: -; j_gene: TRBJ2-2; CDR3nt: TGTGCCAGCAGTTTATCGACATGGACCGGGGAGCTGTTTTTT; CDR3aa: CASSLSTWTGELFF
v_gene: TRBV6-5; abundance: -; d_gene: -; j_gene: TRBJ1-4; CDR3nt: TGTGCCAGCAGTTGGGGCTCAGGGCGGACTAATGAAAAACTGTTTTTT; CDR3aa: CASSWGSGRTNEKLFF
v_gene: TRBV29-1; abundance: -; d_gene: TRBD2; j_gene: TRBJ2-5; CDR3nt: TGCAGCGTACCAGCGGGGATGGGGGAGACCCAGTACTTC; CDR3aa: CSVPAGMGETQYF
v_gene: TRBV7-9; abundance: -; d_gene: -; j_gene: TRBJ2-3; CDR3nt: TGTGCCAGCAGCTTAGGGTCTGAGGGAGCCACAGATACGCAGTATTTT; CDR3aa: CASSLGSEGATDTQYF
v_gene: TRBV5-4; abundance: -; d_gene: TRBD1; j_gene: TRBJ2-1; CDR3nt: TGTGCCAGCGACCGGGGACAGGGAGTCAATGAGCAGTTCTTC; CDR3aa: CASDRGQGVNEQFF
v_gene: TRBV6-1; abundance: -; d_gene: -; j_gene: TRBJ1-1; CDR3nt: TGTGCCAGCAGTGAATTTAAAAACACTGAAGCTTTCTTT; CDR3aa: CASSEFKNTEAFF
v_gene: TRBV3-1/TRBV3-2; abundance: -; d_gene: TRBD1; j_gene: TRBJ2-7; CDR3nt: TGTGCCAGCAGTGGGGGCGGGACAGGGGCTCGGGGGCAGTACTTC; CDR3aa: CASSGGGTGARGQYF
v_gene: TRBV5-1; abundance: -; d_gene: -; j_gene: TRBJ1-1; CDR3nt: TGCGCCAGCAGCTCGGCGGTGGACACTGAAGCTTTCTTT; CDR3aa: CASSSAVDTEAFF
v_gene: TRBV7-2; abundance: -; d_gene: TRBD2; j_gene: TRBJ2-1; CDR3nt: TGTGCCAGCAGCCCCCGAGTTAGCGGGAGCTCCTACAATGAGCAGTTCTTC; CDR3aa: CASSPRVSGSSYNEQFF
v_gene: TRBV4-3; abundance: -; d_gene: -; j_gene: TRBJ1-2; CDR3nt: TGCGCCAGCAGCCAAGATCGGGGGGCTCGAAACTATGGCTACACCTTC; CDR3aa: CASSQDRGARNYGYTF
v_gene: TRBV5-6; abundance: -; d_gene: TRBD1; j_gene: TRBJ1-1; CDR3nt: TGTGCCAGCACCCCGGGACAGCTGAACACTGAAGCTTTCTTT; CDR3aa: CASTPGQLNTEAFF
v_gene: TRBV24-1; abundance: -; d_gene: TRBD2; j_gene: TRBJ2-1; CDR3nt: TGTGCCACCAGAGCGACTAGCGGGAGCTCCTACAATGAGCAGTTCTTC; CDR3aa: CATRATSGSSYNEQFF
v_gene: TRBV28; abundance: -; d_gene: TRBD2; j_gene: TRBJ2-5; CDR3nt: TGTGCCAGCAGTCCTAGCGGGAGGGCATTCGAGACCCAGTACTTC; CDR3aa: CASSPSGRAFETQYF
v_gene: TRBV7-9; abundance: -; d_gene: -; j_gene: TRBJ2-5; CDR3nt: TGTGCCAGCAGCGTGCCAGCGGCGACCCAAGAGACCCAGTACTTC; CDR3aa: CASSVPAATQETQYF
v_gene: TRBV6-1; abundance: -; d_gene: TRBD1; j_gene: TRBJ2-7; CDR3nt: TGTGCCAGCAGTGAACAGGGGGTTTACGAGCAGTACTTC; CDR3aa: CASSEQGVYEQYF
v_gene: TRBV6-2/TRBV6-3; abundance: -; d_gene: TRBD1; j_gene: TRBJ1-1; CDR3nt: TGTGCCAGCAGTCGTCCCGGGACAGGAATGGACACTGAAGCTTTCTTT; CDR3aa: CASSRPGTGMDTEAFF
v_gene: TRBV18; abundance: -; d_gene: TRBD2; j_gene: TRBJ2-1; CDR3nt: TGTGCCAGCTCATCCGGGACTACGTTGCGGGTCGGTGAGCAGTTCTTC; CDR3aa: CASSSGTTLRVGEQFF
v_gene: TRBV7-3; abundance: -; d_gene: TRBD2; j_gene: TRBJ2-7; CDR3nt: TGTGCCAGCAGCCTCCTTAGCGGGAGAATCGACGAGCAGTACTTC; CDR3aa: CASSLLSGRIDEQYF
v_gene: TRBV6-1; abundance: -; d_gene: -; j_gene: TRBJ2-5; CDR3nt: TGTGCCAGCAGTGATAAAAGTGGTCAGAAGGGGTATGGGGAGACCCAGTACTTC; CDR3aa: CASSDKSGQKGYGETQYF
v_gene: TRBV7-8; abundance: -; d_gene: -; j_gene: TRBJ1-1; CDR3nt: TGTGCCAGCAGCTATCTTAGGACAGCCACTGAAGCTTTCTTT; CDR3aa: CASSYLRTATEAFF
v_gene: TRBV27; abundance: -; d_gene: -; j_gene: TRBJ2-2; CDR3nt: TGTGCCAGCAGTTTATCCCGACCCGTTCTAGCCACCGGGGAGCTGTTTTTT; CDR3aa: CASSLSRPVLATGELFF
v_gene: TRBV10-3; abundance: few; d_gene: TRBD1; j_gene: TRBJ1-4; CDR3nt: TGTGCCATCAGGGGAACCGGGACAGGGTATGAAAAACTGTTTTTT; CDR3aa: CAIRGTGTGYEKLFF
v_gene: TRBV30; abundance: -; d_gene: TRBD1; j_gene: TRBJ1-1; CDR3nt: TGTGCCTGGAGTGTTGGGACAGGGATAAACACTGAAGCTTTCTTT; CDR3aa: CAWSVGTGINTEAFF
v_gene: TRBV6-2/TRBV6-3; abundance: -; d_gene: -; j_gene: TRBJ2-7; CDR3nt: TGTGCCAGCAGTTACCTACTTAGCTCCTACGAGCAGTACTTC; CDR3aa: CASSYLLSSYEQYF
v_gene: TRBV19; abundance: -; d_gene: TRBD1; j_gene: TRBJ2-7; CDR3nt: TGTGCCAGCCGACTAAGGACAGGTTCCTACGAGCAGTACTTC; CDR3aa: CASRLRTGSYEQYF
v_gene: TRBV28; abundance: -; d_gene: -; j_gene: TRBJ1-2; CDR3nt: TGTGCCAGCAGTTTAAGATACACCACAGGGTCGAGCTATGGCTACACCTTC; CDR3aa: CASSLRYTTGSSYGYTF
v_gene: TRBV25-1; abundance: -; d_gene: -; j_gene: TRBJ2-7; CDR3nt: TGTGCCAGCAGTGACCCCAGCGGGCTTTCCTACGAGCAGTACTTC; CDR3aa: CASSDPSGLSYEQYF
v_gene: TRBV9; abundance: -; d_gene: TRBD1; j_gene: TRBJ2-5; CDR3nt: TGTGCCAGCAGCGTAAGGTCAGGGGGTCGGGAGACCCAGTACTTC; CDR3aa: CASSVRSGGRETQYF
v_gene: TRBV29-1; abundance: -; d_gene: -; j_gene: TRBJ2-3; CDR3nt: TGCAGCGCAAAGGACAGTAGACGCACAGATACGCAGTATTTT; CDR3aa: CSAKDSRRTDTQYF
v_gene: TRBV5-1; abundance: -; d_gene: -; j_gene: TRBJ1-5; CDR3nt: TGCGCCAGCAGCTTAGCAGGGGAAGTTTATCAGCCCCAGCATTTT; CDR3aa: CASSLAGEVYQPQHF
v_gene: TRBV7-9; abundance: -; d_gene: TRBD1; j_gene: TRBJ2-2; CDR3nt: TGTGCCAGCAGCTTTCCGAGTGGGACAGGGGTGGACACCGGGGAGCTGTTTTTT; CDR3aa: CASSFPSGTGVDTGELFF
v_gene: TRBV11-2; abundance: -; d_gene: -; j_gene: TRBJ2-4; CDR3nt: TGTGCCAGCAGCTTATCACTTACGCCCAAAAACATTCAGTACTTC; CDR3aa: CASSLSLTPKNIQYF
v_gene: TRBV6-6; abundance: -; d_gene: TRBD1; j_gene: TRBJ1-2; CDR3nt: TGTGCCAGCAGTTTAATATCCGGGACAGGGGGCCATGGCTACACCTTC; CDR3aa: CASSLISGTGGHGYTF
v_gene: TRBV7-3; abundance: -; d_gene: TRBD2; j_gene: TRBJ2-1; CDR3nt: TGTGCCAGCAGCCTCCAACCGGGACTAGCGGAGCAGTTCTTC; CDR3aa: CASSLQPGLAEQFF
v_gene: TRBV15; abundance: -; d_gene: -; j_gene: TRBJ2-7; CDR3nt: TGTGCCACCAGCAGAGATCCCAGCTACGAGCAGTACTTC; CDR3aa: CATSRDPSYEQYF
v_gene: TRBV9; abundance: few; d_gene: -; j_gene: TRBJ2-2; CDR3nt: TGTGCCAGCAGCGCGACAGAGGCAACCGGGGAGCTGTTTTTT; CDR3aa: CASSATEATGELFF
v_gene: TRBV18; abundance: -; d_gene: -; j_gene: TRBJ2-7; CDR3nt: TGTGCCAGCTCACTCAACCCATCCCAGGGCGAGCAGTACTTC; CDR3aa: CASSLNPSQGEQYF
v_gene: TRBV2; abundance: -; d_gene: TRBD2; j_gene: TRBJ2-7; CDR3nt: TGTGCCAGCAGTGAAAACCGGGGGACTAGTGGACTCTTC; CDR3aa: CASSENRGTSGLF
v_gene: TRBV5-1; abundance: -; d_gene: -; j_gene: TRBJ2-3; CDR3nt: TGCGCCACCCGGATAGCAGCTAGCACAGATACGCAGTATTTT; CDR3aa: CATRIAASTDTQYF
v_gene: TRBV19; abundance: -; d_gene: -; j_gene: TRBJ2-2; CDR3nt: TGTGCCAGTAGTATAGGCGGGCCCAACACCGGGGAGCTGTTTTTT; CDR3aa: CASSIGGPNTGELFF
v_gene: TRBV6-1; abundance: -; d_gene: -; j_gene: TRBJ2-5; CDR3nt: TGTGCCAGCAGTGAAGTGAGTGGGACCCAGTACTTC; CDR3aa: CASSEVSGTQYF
v_gene: TRBV5-1; abundance: once; d_gene: TRBD2; j_gene: TRBJ2-5; CDR3nt: TGCGCCAGCAGAGGGCTAGCGGGAGGCGGAGAGACCCAGTACTTC; CDR3aa: CASRGLAGGGETQYF